These T cell receptor beta chains were read from a single sample in a study of OX40 agonist ivuxolimab in advanced cancers. Using immunoSEQ multiplex PCR, the repertoire was profiled, and TCRdb retains in-frame clones only, with some absent. The sample records some 130,000 clones, about nine tenths being singletons. The sequenced sample was CD4+ or CD8+ T cells sorted from blood, obtained in a trial of the OX40 agonist ivuxolimab. These receptors all stem from an adult with an advanced solid tumor such as melanoma, head and neck, liver or kidney cancer. Both conserved end residues are part of each CDR3. D genes are given only for firm matches. Size is stated for part of the rows, as once, few or many counts, or as a class when the clone is expanded.

D	J	size	V	DNA	CDR3
TRBD1	TRBJ2-7	few	TRBV19	TGTGCCAGTAGTATGGGGACAGGGGGCTACGAGCAGTACTTC	CASSMGTGGYEQYF
-	TRBJ2-5	-	TRBV4-1	TGCGCCAGCAGCCTTGGACAGGGAGGGGAGACCCAGTACTTC	CASSLGQGGETQYF
TRBD1	TRBJ2-7	-	TRBV2	TGTGCCAGCGGAGGGGGACAGGGACCCTACGAGCAGTACTTC	CASGGGQGPYEQYF
TRBD1	TRBJ2-7	-	TRBV7-9	TGTGCCAGCAGCTCGGGACAGGGTAGGAACGAGCAGTACTTC	CASSSGQGRNEQYF
TRBD2	TRBJ2-1	-	TRBV27	TGTGCCAGCAGGGGACTAGCGGGAGCTAGGGAGTTCTTC	CASRGLAGAREFF
-	TRBJ2-7	-	TRBV10-3	TGTGCCATCAGCCCGACAGATCTCTACGAGCAGTACTTC	CAISPTDLYEQYF
-	TRBJ2-3	-	TRBV29-1	TGCAGCGTTGATTTACAGGGTCTGGCAGATACGCAGTATTTT	CSVDLQGLADTQYF
TRBD2	TRBJ2-5	-	TRBV28	TGTGCCAGCAGTTTTAGCGCGGGAGGAAGACAGACCCAGTACTTC	CASSFSAGGRQTQYF
TRBD1	TRBJ1-1	-	TRBV6-1	TGTGCCAGCGAAAGAACAGGGGGCCATACTGAAGCTTTCTTT	CASERTGGHTEAFF
-	TRBJ2-3	-	TRBV6-5	TGTGCCAGCCGCATACGGGTTGAGAACACAGATACGCAGTATTTT	CASRIRVENTDTQYF
TRBD1	TRBJ1-1	-	TRBV19	TGTGCCAGTAGTGCGCGCCAGGGGGGCACTGAAGCTTTCTTT	CASSARQGGTEAFF
TRBD1	TRBJ1-2	few	TRBV6-7	TGTGCCAGCAGTAAGACAGGGATATCCCACTATGGCTACACCTTC	CASSKTGISHYGYTF
-	TRBJ2-7	-	TRBV10-1	TGCGCCAGCAGTGAAGTTCGCAATATAGACTACGAGCAGTACTTC	CASSEVRNIDYEQYF
TRBD1	TRBJ1-1	-	TRBV19	TGTGCCAGTAGTGCAGGGAACAGGGGGGGCACTGAAGCTTTCTTT	CASSAGNRGGTEAFF
TRBD1	TRBJ2-2	-	TRBV7-2	TGTGCCAGCAGCACTCCTCGACAGGGGCCCTACACCGGGGAGCTGTTTTTT	CASSTPRQGPYTGELFF
-	TRBJ2-7	-	TRBV6-5	TGTGCCAGCAGTTACTCGATTACGGGAGATGAGCAGTACTTC	CASSYSITGDEQYF
TRBD2	TRBJ2-1	few	TRBV19	TGTGCCAGTAGTATCCTCCGTCCCTCTAGCGGGAACTACAATGAGCAGTTCTTC	CASSILRPSSGNYNEQFF
TRBD1	TRBJ1-5	few	TRBV19	TGTGCCAGTAGTACACAGGGGAATCAGCCCCAGCATTTT	CASSTQGNQPQHF
TRBD1	TRBJ1-2	-	TRBV5-5	TGTGCCAGCAGCTACCAGACAGGGGCTGGGAACTATGGCTACACCTTC	CASSYQTGAGNYGYTF
-	TRBJ2-7	-	TRBV5-4	TGTGCCAGCAGCCGCGCGGGCGGCGAGCAGTACTTC	CASSRAGGEQYF
-	TRBJ2-2	-	TRBV25-1	TGTGCCAGCAGTCCTCGACTCATAAACACCGGGGAGCTGTTTTTT	CASSPRLINTGELFF
-	TRBJ1-5	few	TRBV10-3	TGTGCCATCAGCTCAGGGCCGGAACGCCAGCCCCAGCATTTT	CAISSGPERQPQHF
-	TRBJ1-1	-	TRBV19	TGTGCCAGTAGACGACCCAGGGCTAGGGAAGAGAACACTGAAGCTTTCTTT	CASRRPRAREENTEAFF
TRBD1	TRBJ2-5	-	TRBV5-1	TGCGCCAGCAAGAATACAGGGGGCGAAGAGACCCAGTACTTC	CASKNTGGEETQYF
TRBD1	TRBJ2-7	-	TRBV9	TGTGCCAGCAGCGTAGGCCCATTGACAGGGGACTCCTACGAGCAGTACTTC	CASSVGPLTGDSYEQYF
TRBD1	TRBJ2-2	-	TRBV28	TGTGCCAGCAGTTTATACCCACCGGGACAGAAAGACGGGGAGCTGTTTTTT	CASSLYPPGQKDGELFF
TRBD2	TRBJ2-3	-	TRBV5-1	TGCGCCAGCAGCTTGTTTACTAGCGGGACAGCAGATACGCAGTATTTT	CASSLFTSGTADTQYF
-	TRBJ1-1	-	TRBV9	TGTGCCAGCAGCGTAGGTCCCCTTGATTTACAGGCCGAAGCTTTCTTT	CASSVGPLDLQAEAFF
-	TRBJ1-2	-	TRBV9	TGTGCCAGCAGCGTAGAACATTCGTTGAGCAGCTACACCTTC	CASSVEHSLSSYTF